This TCR beta chain was documented in a study of tumor-infiltrating lymphocytes in primary liver carcinoma. Whole-study results and caveats: Only about 7-25% of top clones were detected in each of the five tumor regions. A significantly higher top-250-clone fraction was found in tumors than in blood (p = 0.039). Overlap in tumor-adjacent and tumor-blood pairs fell below that of tumor region pairs.

The sample holds one count of this clonotype. Its antigen is still unknown. The junction shows a germline mismatch at one end, possibly a read error. Starting from 500 ng of total RNA, TCR beta cDNA was produced with a primer in the constant region. A slightly modified ARM-PCR protocol with three nested multiplex PCR rounds produced these TCR beta libraries. TRBV1-TRBV30 forward primers paired with a C-beta reverse primer were used in the first two PCR rounds, which ran roughly 9 cycles each. TCRdb used MiXCR to reprocess the multiplex PCR reads, holding one entry per CDR3 protein. This sample carries 110,000 or so distinct CDR3 sequences, roughly 80% of them seen once, and the ten largest clones take about 20%. The source material, 20-30 mg of unsorted bulk tissue, was used to co-extract RNA and DNA. Every tumor yielded five separate sampled regions. This CDR3 contains 14 residues. Germline CDR1 and CDR2: MDHEN and SYDVKM.

The chain couples TRBV28 to TRBJ2-1; TRBD2 is a possible D gene (6 bases). This TCR derives from a man aged 40-49 years with primary liver carcinoma and hepatitis B virus infection. The sequencing sample was made of liver tumor tissue from sampling region 3. Subset meaning: tumor region T3, left-lateral pole. The DNA for the CDR3 is TGTGCCAGCCGTGTGTCGGGAGAGTACAATGAGCACTTCTTC. This codes for CASRVSGEYNEHFF.